These 8 T cell receptor beta chains were sequenced from one sample in a study of blood T cell repertoires in COVID-19. Profiling relied on immunoSEQ multiplex PCR, and the TCRdb table lists in-frame clones only, not all of them. The table shows a few hundred thousand clones, with about 80% occurring only once. Source material: peripheral blood. The receptors here all came from a human donor in a cohort sampled during active COVID-19.

This clone was observed once. Other DNA sequences in the sample encode the same CDR3. This chain's CDR3 is CASSPRLQETQYF. CDR3 sequence (DNA): TGTGCCAGCTCACCACGACTCCAAGAGACCCAGTACTTC. V is TRBV18 and J is TRBJ2-5, with D unresolved. The CDR3 is 13 amino acids. The germline V gene has CDR1 KGHSH and CDR2 LQKENI. V lost 1 base and J lost 1, with 4 bases in between.

The chain joins TRBV3-1 (or the pseudogene TRBV3-2) to TRBJ2-7; 10 bases are shared with TRBD2. The trim removed 1 base at V and 4 bases at J, leaving 7 bases unmatched. The CDR3 extends over 16 amino acids. Looked up from germline, CDR1 is LGHDT and CDR2 is YNNKEL (reference sequence). CDR3 residues: CASSQVPAGGEYEQYF. The CDR3 DNA reads TGTGCCAGCAGCCAAGTCCCAGCGGGAGGGGAGTACGAGCAGTACTTC.

The rearrangement joins TRBV5-1 to TRBJ1-6; unclear D gene. V lost 0 bases and J lost 4, with 5 bases in between. Germline assignment: CDR1 SGHRS and CDR2 YFSETQ. The CDR3 length is 14 residues. The CDR3 DNA reads as TGCGCCAGCAGCTTGGGGCAGTATAATTCACCCCTCCACTTT. It specifies CASSLGQYNSPLHF.

This chain uses TRBV2 with TRBJ2-1; TRBD2 aligns across 9 bases. The V gene end was trimmed by 4 bases and the J gene end by 4 bases; junction bases not matched to a gene: 11. The CDR3 runs 17 residues. Germline V gene sequence: CDR1 SNHLY, CDR2 FYNNEI. The CDR3 DNA is TGTGCCAGCAGTGCTCAGGTTAGCGGGGGCCGTTACAATGAGCAGTTCTTC. This encodes CASSAQVSGGRYNEQFF.

This clone has just a few counts. The chain has TRBV27 and TRBJ2-1; 8 bases are a match to TRBD2. From germline, CDR1 is MNHEY and CDR2 SMNVEV (reference sequence). The V and J ends lost 5 bases and 1 base, in that order; junction bases with no gene match: 10. This CDR3 has 17 amino acids. CDR3 coding DNA: TGTGCCAGCAGTCCAGAGGGCGGGGGGACTTCCTACAATGAGCAGTTCTTC. Its protein product is CASSPEGGGTSYNEQFF.

CDR3 sequence (DNA): TGTGCCAGTAGTTTTGGACAGGGACGACGAAGCAATCAGCCCCAGCATTTT. Its protein product is CASSFGQGRRSNQPQHF. V gene TRBV19 combines with J gene TRBJ1-5; TRBD1 matches 8 bases. J was trimmed by 1 base and V by 5 bases; bases with no gene match: 10. Looked up from germline, CDR1 is LNHDA and CDR2 is SQIVND (reference sequence). This CDR3 region has 17 residues.

This chain joins TRBV19 and TRBJ2-2; 9 nucleotides match TRBD2. The CDR3 runs 16 residues. Per germline, CDR1 LNHDA and CDR2 SQIVND (reference sequence). Trimming cost V 0 bases and J 5 bases; bases outside gene matches: 4. CDR3 amino acids: CASSIELAGSTGELFF. Here the CDR3 DNA reads TGTGCCAGTAGTATAGAACTAGCGGGTAGTACCGGGGAGCTGTTTTTT. Variable domain in full (rest from reference TRBV19 and TRBJ2-2): DGGITQSPKYLFRKEGQNVTLSCEQNLNHDAMYWYRQDPGQGLRLIYYSQIVNDFQKGDIAEGYSVSREKKESFPLTVTSAQKNPTAFYLCASSIELAGSTGELFFGEGSRLTVL.

V usage is TRBV19 and J usage is TRBJ2-6; 9 bases are shared with TRBD1. The CDR3 consists of 17 residues. Germline assignment: CDR1 LNHDA and CDR2 SQIVND (reference sequence). V shed 5 bases and J 4 bases; nucleotides not matched to a gene: 9. In DNA, the CDR3 is TGTGCCAGTAGTGGCACCGGGACAGGGTTCGGGGCCAACGTCCTGACTTTC. Encoded protein: CASSGTGTGFGANVLTF.